Sequencing of this T cell receptor (beta chain) was carried out in a study of T cell repertoires in cytomegalovirus infection. Remarks on this clonotype: The target antigen is unknown.

This CDR3 is built from 20 residues. The V and J ends lost 5 bases and 0 bases, in that order; junction bases with no gene match: 14. CDR1 is MNHGY, CDR2 SAAAGT, per germline. Regarding the study as a whole: Totalled public TCR beta family frequency picked out people who carried CMV plus the relevant HLA.

TCRdb reprocessed the reads with MiXCR, giving one entry per CDR3 protein. The sample includes 650,000 to 900,000 distinct CDR3 sequences, about 31% of them seen just once. The starting material was cultured CD8+ T cells from PBMCs, obtained from culture after CMV antigen stimulation. This clonotype was obtained from a human donor in good health (CMV status not recorded). Some clones in this sample may be carry-over from other donors' samples. This chain joins TRBV6-8 and TRBJ2-1, with TRBD1 matching 12 bases. This chain's CDR3 is CASSRHRDRGLSSSYNEQFF. The CDR3 DNA is TGTGCCAGCAGTAGACACCGGGACAGGGGGCTTTCAAGCTCCTACAATGAGCAGTTCTTC.